This T cell receptor beta chain was found in a study of T cell responses to AZD1222 COVID-19 vaccine. Broader study findings: Donors were largely white British and mainly female; clonal diversity was possibly underestimated.

Analyses pooled second doses at about 4 or about 12 weeks. Clones were sequenced by immunoSEQ multiplex PCR, and TCRdb holds only the in-frame ones, with some missing. The table lists tens of thousands of clones, around 90% of them singletons. Trimming pared 3 bases from V and 4 bases from J, leaving 21 bases between. CDR3 length equals 17 residues. Germline CDR1 is MNHNS and CDR2 is SASEGT. As for this clone: Its antigen remains unknown.

This TCR was recovered from an adult who received the AZD1222 COVID-19 vaccine. The specimen was peripheral blood, collected 28 days after the second AZD1222 dose. The chain couples TRBV6-1 to TRBJ1-2, with TRBD1 as a possible D gene (5 bases). CDR3 sequence: CASSESGGGRIGYGYTF. DNA for the CDR3: TGTGCCAGCAGTGAGTCGGGGGGAGGGAGAATCGGCTATGGCTACACCTTC.